One sample yielded the 9 T cell receptor beta chains listed below, sequenced in a study of blood T cell repertoires in COVID-19. Clones were sequenced by immunoSEQ multiplex PCR, and TCRdb holds only the in-frame ones, with some missing. The sample has 340,000 or so clones; about four fifths are singletons. Sequenced: peripheral blood. All receptors come from a man younger than 40 with active or convalescent COVID-19.

The chain uses TRBV19 and TRBJ2-1; 9 positions agree with TRBD2. Germline assignment: CDR1 LNHDA and CDR2 SQIVND (reference sequence). V was clipped by 5 bases and J by 4 bases; unmatched bases: 6. This CDR3 region has 15 residues. DNA for the CDR3: TGTGCCAGTAGTGTCACGGGACTAGCATACAATGAGCAGTTCTTC. This codes for CASSVTGLAYNEQFF.

The chain links TRBV29-1 to TRBJ2-6, with D unclear. Germline CDR1 reads SQVTM; CDR2 reads ANQGSEA. The CDR3 covers 13 residues. Trimming shortened V by 5 bases and J by 1 base, and 6 bases separated the two germline ends. CDR3 DNA sequence: TGCAGCGTTTTCGAGTCTGGGGCCAACGTCCTGACTTTC. Protein product: CSVFESGANVLTF.

V and J are TRBV6-2 or TRBV6-3 and TRBJ2-3; a weak D match, TRBD1 (6 bases). The CDR3 is 15 amino acids. Germline lookup yields CDR1 MNHEY and CDR2 SVGEGT. The germline V and J ends were trimmed by 2 bases and 2 bases, with 11 bases remaining between them. The CDR3, as DNA: TGTGCCAGCAGTTACGGGCAGGGGCTCACAGATACGCAGTATTTT. It translates to CASSYGQGLTDTQYF.

The CDR3 DNA follows: TGCGCCAGCAGCACAGACACCCCAGGGAATTCACCCCTCCACTTT. Translation: CASSTDTPGNSPLHF. The chain combines TRBV5-1 with TRBJ1-6; D might be TRBD1 (5 bases). Trimming removed 4 bases from V and 7 bases from J, with 15 bases in between. This CDR3 is 15 amino acids long. CDR1 is SGHRS and CDR2 is YFSETQ in the germline V gene.

This chain links TRBV7-9 with TRBJ1-5, with 7 bases lining up with TRBD1. This CDR3 region has 14 residues. Per the germline V gene, CDR1 is SEHNR and CDR2 is FQNEAQ (reference sequence). Trimming at V came to 5 bases and at J to 1 base, leaving 2 bases not matched to a gene. The DNA of the CDR3 is TGTGCCAGCAGCCGACAGGGAAGCAATCAGCCCCAGCATTTT. It specifies CASSRQGSNQPQHF.

The CDR3 region has the DNA TGTGCCAGCAGCCTTAGCGGAGTCTACAGGGAGACCCAGTACTTC. This codes for CASSLSGVYRETQYF. The gene calls are TRBV7-3 and TRBJ2-5; maybe TRBD2 (6 bases). Germline V CDR1 and CDR2: SGHTA, FQGTGA. V gave up 5 bases and J gave up 5 bases, with 18 bases separating them. The CDR3 has 15 residues.

The V and J genes are TRBV24-1 and TRBJ2-1; TRBD1 agrees at 9 bases. There are 19 residues in the CDR3. J was trimmed by 5 bases and V by 3 bases; bases with no gene match: 16. CDR1 and CDR2 from the germline V gene are KGHDR and SFDVKD. The CDR3 DNA follows: TGTGCCACCAGTGATGGTGTCCCACAGGGGGCTCTTCGGAACAATGAGCAGTTCTTC. This translates into CATSDGVPQGALRNNEQFF.

The rearrangement links TRBV2 to TRBJ1-2; D gene ambiguous. Trimming took 1 base from V and 5 from J, leaving 14 bases between them. The CDR3 totals 15 residues. CDR1 and CDR2 from the germline V gene are SNHLY and FYNNEI. The DNA of the CDR3 is TGTGCCAGCAGTGAAGGTTCAGGATTGCAATATGGCTACACCTTC. Amino acids: CASSEGSGLQYGYTF.

The chain combines TRBV5-1 with TRBJ1-3; D unresolved. Trimming removed 0 bases from V and 4 bases from J, with 14 bases in between. The V gene's germline CDR1 is SGHRS and CDR2 YFSETQ. This CDR3 spans 16 amino acids. CDR3 sequence: CASSLAVGFGGNTIYF. The CDR3 nucleotides read TGCGCCAGCAGCTTGGCCGTGGGTTTCGGGGGAAACACCATATATTTT.